The 15 T cell receptor beta chains below were found in one sample sequenced in a study of regulatory T cells in long-lasting Graves disease. With iRepertoire HTBI primers and Arm-PCR of CDR3 regions, TCR beta libraries were built. TCRdb reprocessed the multiplex PCR reads via MiXCR and lists one record per CDR3 protein. The data hold 300,000 to 400,000 distinct CDR3 sequences, with about 18% observed a single time. Specified time point: persistent/refractory GD, antithyroid drugs over 5 years with positive TRAb. Making the TCR library involved RNA that had been extracted from PBMCs. The specimen was peripheral blood mononuclear cells (PBMCs), collected when the disease was refractory, from a patient treated with antithyroid drugs. The receptor set was obtained from a female donor with Graves disease.

The chain joins TRBV11-3 to TRBJ2-1, with D unclear. The germline CDR1 and CDR2 sequences are SGHNT and YENEEA. The V and J ends lost 3 bases and 0 bases respectively, with 9 bases between them. The CDR3 spans 15 residues. The CDR3 bases are TGTGCCAGCAGCTTGGGCGCAGGCTCCTACAATGAGCAGTTCTTC. Residues: CASSLGAGSYNEQFF.

Note on this clonotype: This may be a read error, as it is one base from a much larger clone. This chain links TRBV12-3 or TRBV12-4 with TRBJ1-2, with no clear D. CDR3 length: 13 residues. CDR3 sequence: CASSLGRYYGYAF. The CDR3 region has the DNA TGTGCCAGCAGTTTAGGGCGATACTATGGCTACGCCTTC.

Of note for this clonotype: Since a much larger clone is just one base distant, this may be a read error. The J gene is TRBJ1-5, the V gene TRBV20-1; D call uncertain. Germline V gene sequence: CDR1 DFQATT, CDR2 SNEGSKA (reference sequence). The CDR3 consists of 14 residues. CDR3 residues: CSASYQVFNRPQHF. The CDR3 nucleotides read TGCAGTGCTAGCTATCAGGTTTTCAATCGGCCCCAGCATTTT.

This clonotype has ten or more counts. This chain joins TRBV5-1 and TRBJ2-7; 7 bases agree with TRBD1. The V gene's germline CDR1 is SGHRS and CDR2 YFSETQ. This CDR3 contains 15 residues. The V and J ends lost 4 bases and 1 base, in that order; junction bases with no gene match: 8. CDR3 loop: CASSPTGVFSYEQYF. In DNA form, the CDR3 reads TGCGCCAGCAGCCCAACAGGGGTATTTTCCTACGAGCAGTACTTC.

This clonotype was recorded at least ten times. The genes are TRBV11-2 and TRBJ1-4; tentative D call: TRBD1 (6 bases). From germline, CDR1 is SGHAT and CDR2 FQNNGV. The CDR3 has 17 amino acids. V was trimmed by 4 bases and J by 5 bases, leaving 20 bases between them. The CDR3 reads CASSSYLNREGNEKLFF. The CDR3 DNA reads as TGTGCCAGCAGCTCTTATCTCAACAGGGAGGGAAATGAAAAACTGTTTTTT.

With regard to this clonotype: A much larger clonotype is one base distant, so this may be a read error. The rearrangement uses TRBV20-1 and TRBJ1-2; 7 bases agree with TRBD1. Germline assignment: CDR1 DFQATT and CDR2 SNEGSKA (reference sequence). This CDR3 has 14 residues. In DNA, the CDR3 is TGCAGTGCGCCGGGACAGCTATTAAACTGTGGCTACACCTTC. Translation: CSAPGQLLNCGYTF.

This clonotype showed up just once. The chain couples TRBV6-1 to TRBJ1-2; D remains ambiguous. This CDR3 has 9 amino acids. Trimming left V 8 bases short and J 5 bases short, with 3 bases between. The germline gives CDR1 MNHNS, CDR2 SASEGT. CDR3 sequence (DNA): TGTGCCAGCCAGTATGGCTACACCTTC. This translates into CASQYGYTF.

This clonotype was counted at least ten times. The rearrangement joins TRBV18 to TRBJ2-7; 9 bases are shared with TRBD1. Looked up from germline, CDR1 is KGHSH and CDR2 is LQKENI. V lost 1 base, J lost 5 bases, and 3 bases stayed unmatched. The CDR3 consists of 14 residues. CDR3 nucleotides: TGTGCCAGCTCACCACGGGACAGGGCGGACGAGCAGTACTTC. It yields the protein CASSPRDRADEQYF.

About this clonotype itself: A much more abundant neighbour one base away suggests this may be a read error. The V gene is TRBV5-4, the J gene TRBJ1-2, with 7 bases matching TRBD1. Germline-derived CDR1 and CDR2 are SGHNT and YYREEE (reference sequence). The CDR3 is 14 residues long. V lost 4 bases to trimming and J lost 2 bases; unmatched junction nucleotides: 5. The CDR3 DNA sequence: TGTGCCAGCAGCGCCATGACAGGGAACTATGGCTACACCTTC. The encoded protein is CASSAMTGNYGYTF.

This rearrangement joins TRBV7-3 to TRBJ2-2; 13 bases match TRBD2. V shed 4 bases and J 4 bases; nucleotides not matched to a gene: 0. CDR1 is SGHTA, CDR2 FQGTGA, per germline. The CDR3 sequence is 15 residues long. Written as DNA, the CDR3 is TGTGCCAGCAGCTGGACTAGCGGGAGCACCGGGGAGCTGTTTTTT. It is translated as CASSWTSGSTGELFF.

This clonotype has a handful of counts. The chain is built from TRBV2 and TRBJ1-5; no reliable D call. Trimming removed 7 bases from V and 6 bases from J, with 13 bases in between. Germline V lookup: CDR1 SNHLY, CDR2 FYNNEI. The CDR3 spans 13 residues. The CDR3 region is CASIRYRGQPQHF. Here the CDR3 DNA reads TGTGCCAGCATCAGGTACCGGGGTCAGCCCCAGCATTTT.

There are many counts of this clonotype. Germline is not matched at one junction end, which may reflect a read error. The rearrangement joins TRBV5-1 to TRBJ2-7; the D gene could be TRBD1 or TRBD2 (5 bases each). Germline assignment: CDR1 SGHRS and CDR2 YFSETQ. This CDR3 region has 15 residues. CDR3 region: CASRPPGTASSEQYF. CDR3 bases: TGCGCCAGCAGGCCTCCGGGGACGGCTTCCTCCGAGCAGTACTTC.

In its sample, this clonotype was seen many times. The genes are TRBV2 and TRBJ1-3; D not certain. Germline V CDR1 and CDR2: SNHLY, FYNNEI. Trimming stripped 6 bases from V and 0 bases from J, with 9 bases between. This CDR3 has 14 amino acids. The CDR3 region is CASRVESSGNTIYF. The CDR3 DNA reads as TGTGCCAGCAGGGTTGAGAGCTCTGGAAACACCATATATTTT.

This clonotype turned up a few times. The chain couples TRBV7-3 to TRBJ2-7, with 8 positions matching TRBD2. The CDR3 has 13 amino acids. V was clipped by 5 bases and J by 5 bases; unmatched bases: 5. The V gene's germline CDR1 is SGHTA and CDR2 FQGTGA. DNA of the CDR3: TGTGCCAGCAGCCGGGAGGGCCACGACGAGCAGTACTTC. Encoded protein: CASSREGHDEQYF.

This rearrangement joins TRBV6-2 or TRBV6-3 to TRBJ2-7; possibly TRBD2 for D (6 bases). CDR1 and CDR2 (germline): MNHEY, SVGEGT. The CDR3 runs 14 residues. V was shortened by 7 bases and J by 3 bases, with 16 bases between the two germline ends. The CDR3 protein is CASNGGAAYYEQYF. In DNA, the CDR3 is TGTGCCAGCAACGGGGGAGCCGCATACTACGAGCAGTACTTC.